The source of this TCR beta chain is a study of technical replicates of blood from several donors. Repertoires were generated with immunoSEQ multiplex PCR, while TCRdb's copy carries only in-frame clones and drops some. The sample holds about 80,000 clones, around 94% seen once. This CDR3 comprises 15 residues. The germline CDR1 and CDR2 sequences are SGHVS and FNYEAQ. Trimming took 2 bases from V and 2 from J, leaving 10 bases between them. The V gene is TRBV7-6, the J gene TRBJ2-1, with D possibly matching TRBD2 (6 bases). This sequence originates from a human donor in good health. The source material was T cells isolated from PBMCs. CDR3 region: CASSLLAGPYNEQFF. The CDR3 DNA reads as TGTGCCAGCAGCTTACTTGCGGGACCCTACAATGAGCAGTTCTTC. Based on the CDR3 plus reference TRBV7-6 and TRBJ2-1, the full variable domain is GAGVSQSPRYKVTKRGQDVALRCDPISGHVSLYWYRQALGQGPEFLTYFNYEAQQDKSGLPNDRFSAERPEGSISTLTIQRTEQRDSAMYRCASSLLAGPYNEQFFGPGTRLTVL.